This entry describes one T cell receptor beta chain. The data are from a study of blood T cells in healthy people across ages. CDR3 length equals 15 residues. Germline CDR1 and CDR2: SEHNR and FQNEAQ (reference sequence). The trim removed 4 bases at V and 5 bases at J, leaving 6 bases unmatched. Alongside a J-beta primer mix, a sample-barcoded 5' primer served in a second PCR lasting about 7 to 11 cycles. TCRdb reanalysed the 5' RACE reads using MiXCR and keeps one entry per CDR3 protein. This sample has about 1,800,000 distinct CDR3 sequences; approximately 28% occur once, and the top ten carry approximately 7.7%.

The TCR was taken from a woman aged 30 to 39 in good health. The chain couples TRBV7-9 to TRBJ2-3, with 10 positions matching TRBD2. Input material: blood. CDR3 protein: CASSSSGRLGDTQYF. The CDR3 DNA reads as TGTGCCAGCAGCTCTAGCGGGAGACTCGGAGATACGCAGTATTTT.